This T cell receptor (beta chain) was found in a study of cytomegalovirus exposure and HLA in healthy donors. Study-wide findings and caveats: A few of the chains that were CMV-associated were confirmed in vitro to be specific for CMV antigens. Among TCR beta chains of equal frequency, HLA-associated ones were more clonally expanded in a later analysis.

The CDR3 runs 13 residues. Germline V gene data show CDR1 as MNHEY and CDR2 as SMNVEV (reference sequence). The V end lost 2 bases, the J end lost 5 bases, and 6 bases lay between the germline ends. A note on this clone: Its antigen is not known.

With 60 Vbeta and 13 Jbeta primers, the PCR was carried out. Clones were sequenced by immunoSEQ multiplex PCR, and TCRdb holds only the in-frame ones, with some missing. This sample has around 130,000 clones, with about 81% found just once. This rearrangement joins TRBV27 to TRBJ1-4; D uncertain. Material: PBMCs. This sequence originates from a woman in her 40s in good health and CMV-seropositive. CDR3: CASSLGGNEKLFF. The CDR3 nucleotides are TGTGCCAGCAGTTTAGGAGGGAATGAAAAACTGTTTTTT. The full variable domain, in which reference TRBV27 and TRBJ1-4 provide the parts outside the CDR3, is EAQVTQNPRYLITVTGKKLTVTCSQNMNHEYMSWYRQDPGLGLRQIYYSMNVEVTDKGDVPEGYKVSRKEKRNFPLILESPSPNQTSLYFCASSLGGNEKLFFGSGTQLSVL.